The clone carrying this TCR beta chain is a singleton in its sample. The sample is drawn from a study of blood T cell repertoires in COVID-19. In the source study's methods: Reference gene primers were amplified, and this amplification served to estimate nucleated cell counts. Sequencing was performed with immunoSEQ multiplex PCR; in TCRdb, only in-frame clones are kept and a portion is missing. From that table come the V and J calls and clone size; the DNA was used to work out D and trimming. The sample records 200,000 to 250,000 clones, around four fifths being singletons. V gave up 2 bases and J gave up 5 bases, with 7 bases separating them. The CDR3 spans 12 residues. The germline V gene has CDR1 SGHNT and CDR2 YYREEE (reference sequence).

The chain combines TRBV5-4 with TRBJ1-1; D call uncertain. Sequencing was done on a sample of peripheral blood. The sequence was obtained from a woman in her sixties with active or convalescent COVID-19. In DNA, the CDR3 is TGTGCCAGCAGCTTAGGAGTGACTGAAGCTTTCTTT. Translation gives CASSLGVTEAFF.